This is a list of T cell receptor beta chains from one sample in a study of T cell clonotyping in hematopoietic cell transplantation. Produced via immunoSEQ multiplex PCR; TCRdb's table is partial and in-frame only. This sample carries around 80,000 clones, about 96% of them seen once, and the ten largest clones take roughly 1.5%. Sequencing was performed on peripheral blood mononuclear cells, taken before stem cell transplant. The source is a woman aged 50 to 65 with acute myeloid leukemia. Some clones in this sample may be carry-over from other donors' samples. CDR3s include the opening cysteine and the closing phenylalanine or tryptophan. D genes are given only for firm matches.

j_call | d_call | v_call | cdr3_aa | cdr3_nt
TRBJ1-1 | . | TRBV6-1 | CASKLSTAPNTEAFF | TGTGCCAGCAAATTGTCGACAGCACCGAACACTGAAGCTTTCTTT
TRBJ2-7 | TRBD2 | TRBV5-6 | CASSFWGGYEQYF | TGTGCCAGCAGCTTTTGGGGGGGCTACGAGCAGTACTTC
TRBJ1-5 | . | TRBV28 | CASSSSLLRYSNQPQHF | TGTGCCAGCAGTTCCTCCCTGCTACGGTATAGCAATCAGCCCCAGCATTTT
TRBJ1-5 | TRBD1 | TRBV2 | CASREGTGGWSSNQPQHF | TGTGCCAGCAGGGAAGGGACAGGCGGGTGGAGTAGCAATCAGCCCCAGCATTTT
TRBJ1-2 | . | TRBV19 | CASSPPRYGYTF | TGTGCCAGTAGTCCCCCTCGCTATGGCTACACCTTC
TRBJ1-4 | . | TRBV11-2 | CASSRPLQGSEKLFF | TGTGCCAGCAGCCGTCCCCTACAGGGAAGCGAAAAACTGTTTTTT
TRBJ2-7 | TRBD1 | TRBV6-1 | CASSVRQGTDEQYF | TGTGCCAGCAGTGTCCGACAGGGGACGGACGAGCAGTACTTC
TRBJ1-3 | . | TRBV29-1 | CSVQGLSGNTIYF | TGCAGCGTGCAGGGACTCTCTGGAAACACCATATATTTT
TRBJ1-1 | TRBD1 | TRBV6-5 | CASSYGDRMNTEAFF | TGTGCCAGCAGTTATGGGGACAGAATGAACACTGAAGCTTTCTTT
TRBJ1-5 | . | TRBV28 | CASIPPGNQPQHF | TGTGCCAGCATTCCCCCGGGTAATCAGCCCCAGCATTTT
TRBJ2-1 | . | TRBV5-6 | CASSPGSYNEQFF | TGTGCCAGCAGCCCAGGCTCCTACAATGAGCAGTTCTTC